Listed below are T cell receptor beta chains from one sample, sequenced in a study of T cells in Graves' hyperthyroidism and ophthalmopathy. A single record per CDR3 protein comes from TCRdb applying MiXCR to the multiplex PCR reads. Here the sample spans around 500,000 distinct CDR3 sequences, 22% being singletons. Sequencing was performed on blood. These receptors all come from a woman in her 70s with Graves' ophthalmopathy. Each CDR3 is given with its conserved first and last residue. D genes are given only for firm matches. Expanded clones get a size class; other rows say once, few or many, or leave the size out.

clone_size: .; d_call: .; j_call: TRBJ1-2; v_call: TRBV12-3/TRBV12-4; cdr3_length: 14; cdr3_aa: CASSLKVSGYGYTF; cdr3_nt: TGTGCCAGCAGTTTAAAGGTTTCTGGCTATGGCTACACCTTC
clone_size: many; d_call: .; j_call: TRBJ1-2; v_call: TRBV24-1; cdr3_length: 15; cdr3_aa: CATSDTGDANYGYTF; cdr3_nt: TGTGCCACCAGTGATACAGGAGACGCTAACTATGGCTACACCTTC
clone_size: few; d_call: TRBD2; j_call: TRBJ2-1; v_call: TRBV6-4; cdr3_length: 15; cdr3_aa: CASRLASPIHNEQFF; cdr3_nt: TGTGCCAGTCGACTAGCGTCGCCGATCCACAATGAGCAGTTCTTC
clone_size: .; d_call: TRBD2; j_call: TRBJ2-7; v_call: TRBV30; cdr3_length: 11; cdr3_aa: CAGGGSYEQYF; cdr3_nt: TGTGCCGGGGGGGGGTCCTACGAGCAGTACTTC
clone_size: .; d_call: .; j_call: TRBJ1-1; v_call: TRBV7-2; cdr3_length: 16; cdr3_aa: CASSWGLGGGNTEAFF; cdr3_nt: TGTGCCAGCAGCTGGGGTTTGGGGGGAGGGAACACTGAAGCTTTCTTT
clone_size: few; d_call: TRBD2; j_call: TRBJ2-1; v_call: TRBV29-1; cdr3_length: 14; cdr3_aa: CSVAGTSVGNEQFF; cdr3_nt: TGCAGCGTTGCCGGGACTAGCGTCGGCAATGAGCAGTTCTTC
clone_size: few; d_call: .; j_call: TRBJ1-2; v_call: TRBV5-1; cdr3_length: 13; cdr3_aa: CASSLVAGEGYTF; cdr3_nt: TGCGCCAGCAGCTTGGTGGCAGGGGAGGGCTACACCTTC
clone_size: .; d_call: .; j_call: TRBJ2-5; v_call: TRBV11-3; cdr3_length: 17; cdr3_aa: CASSPGGGSGSGGTQYF; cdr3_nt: TGTGCCAGCAGCCCCGGCGGAGGTAGCGGATCCGGAGGGACCCAGTACTTC
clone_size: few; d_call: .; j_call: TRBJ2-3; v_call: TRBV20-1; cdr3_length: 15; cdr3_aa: CSARDGFPSTDTQYF; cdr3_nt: TGCAGTGCTAGAGACGGGTTTCCTAGCACAGATACGCAGTATTTT
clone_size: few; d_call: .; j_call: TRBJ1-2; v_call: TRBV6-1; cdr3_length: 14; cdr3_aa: CASSEAGQAYGYTF; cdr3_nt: TGTGCCAGCAGTGAAGCCGGGCAGGCCTATGGCTACACCTTC
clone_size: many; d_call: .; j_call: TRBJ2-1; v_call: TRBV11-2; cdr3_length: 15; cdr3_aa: CASSLDHGSYNEQFF; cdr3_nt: TGTGCCAGCAGCTTAGATCATGGCTCCTACAATGAGCAGTTCTTC
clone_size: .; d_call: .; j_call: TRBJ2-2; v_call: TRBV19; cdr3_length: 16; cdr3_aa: CATIPPPDQNTGELFF; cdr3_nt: TGTGCCACTATCCCCCCCCCGGACCAGAACACCGGGGAGCTGTTTTTT
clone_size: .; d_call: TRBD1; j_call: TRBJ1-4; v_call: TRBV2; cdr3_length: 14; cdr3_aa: CASREGTGEQKLFF; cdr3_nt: TGTGCCAGCAGGGAAGGGACAGGGGAGCAAAAACTGTTTTTT
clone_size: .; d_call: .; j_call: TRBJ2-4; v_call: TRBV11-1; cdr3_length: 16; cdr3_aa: CASSPHPSHAKNIQYF; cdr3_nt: TGTGCCAGCAGCCCGCATCCTTCCCATGCAAAAAACATTCAGTACTTC
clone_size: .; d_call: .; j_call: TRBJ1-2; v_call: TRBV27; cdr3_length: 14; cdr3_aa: CASSQGFPNYGYTF; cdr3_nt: TGTGCCAGCAGTCAGGGGTTCCCTAACTATGGCTACACCTTC
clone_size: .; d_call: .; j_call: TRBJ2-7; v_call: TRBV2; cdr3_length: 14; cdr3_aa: CASVSPRGAPEQYF; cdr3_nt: TGTGCCAGCGTGAGCCCCCGGGGGGCCCCCGAGCAGTACTTC
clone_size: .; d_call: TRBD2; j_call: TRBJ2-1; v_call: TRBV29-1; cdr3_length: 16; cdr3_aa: CSVDAVTSGRGDEQFF; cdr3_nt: TGCAGCGTTGATGCAGTAACTAGCGGGAGAGGGGATGAGCAGTTCTTC
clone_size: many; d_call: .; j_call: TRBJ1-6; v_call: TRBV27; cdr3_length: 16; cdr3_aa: CASSLSTGSVGSPLHF; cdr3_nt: TGTGCCAGCAGTTTATCAACAGGGTCGGTGGGTTCACCCCTCCACTTT
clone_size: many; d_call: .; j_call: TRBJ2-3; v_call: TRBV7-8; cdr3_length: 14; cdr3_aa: CASSLEAGTDTQYF; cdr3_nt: TGTGCCAGCAGCTTAGAAGCGGGCACAGATACGCAGTATTTT
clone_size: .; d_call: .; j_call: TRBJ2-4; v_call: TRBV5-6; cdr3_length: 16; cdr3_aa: CASSFAPPKAKNIQYF; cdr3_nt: TGTGCCAGCAGCTTCGCTCCGCCGAAAGCCAAAAACATTCAGTACTTC
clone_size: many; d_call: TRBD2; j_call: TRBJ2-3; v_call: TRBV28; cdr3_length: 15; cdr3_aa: CASMIAGLNTDTQYF; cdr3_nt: TGTGCCAGCATGATAGCGGGACTTAACACAGATACGCAGTATTTT
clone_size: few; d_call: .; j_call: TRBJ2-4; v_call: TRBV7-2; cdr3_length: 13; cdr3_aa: CASSPNRDNIQYF; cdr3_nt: TGTGCCAGCAGCCCAAACAGGGATAACATTCAGTACTTC